This T cell receptor beta chain was found in a study of cytomegalovirus exposure and HLA in healthy donors. Study at large: An early release of data contained approximately 85 million unique TCRs, which came from HLA-typed donors.

The PCR contained 60 Vbeta and 13 Jbeta primers. The table came from immunoSEQ multiplex PCR; TCRdb's copy has only in-frame clones and leaves some out. The sample data list about 160,000 clones. Regarding the study as a whole: In a later analysis, fewer than 20,000 TCR beta sequences were associated with HLA alleles at 0.05 false discovery rate.

In regard to this clone: Its antigen is as yet unknown.

Trimming removed 1 base from V and 12 bases from J, with 10 bases in between. This CDR3 has 12 residues. CDR1 is SGHTA and CDR2 is FQGNSA in the germline V gene. V and J are TRBV7-2 and TRBJ2-1; weak D call: TRBD2 (5 bases). The sample taken for sequencing was PBMCs. This TCR came from a woman aged 55-69 years in good health and CMV-seronegative. The CDR3 loop reads CASSLDLAGQFF. DNA of the CDR3: TGTGCCAGCAGCTTAGATCTAGCCGGGCAGTTCTTC.